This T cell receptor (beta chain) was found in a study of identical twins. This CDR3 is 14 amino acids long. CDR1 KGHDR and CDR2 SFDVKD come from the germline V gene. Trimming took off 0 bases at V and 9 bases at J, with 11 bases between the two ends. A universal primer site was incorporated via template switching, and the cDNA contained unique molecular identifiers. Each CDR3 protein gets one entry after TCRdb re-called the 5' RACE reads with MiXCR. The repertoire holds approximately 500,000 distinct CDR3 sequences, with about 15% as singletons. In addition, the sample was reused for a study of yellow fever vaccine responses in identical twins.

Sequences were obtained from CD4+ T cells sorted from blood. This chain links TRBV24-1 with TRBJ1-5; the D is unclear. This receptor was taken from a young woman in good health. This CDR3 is CATSDLWQFGPQHF. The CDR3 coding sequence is TGTGCCACCAGTGATTTGTGGCAGTTTGGGCCCCAGCATTTT.